The rows below give T cell receptor beta chains drawn from one sample of a study of cytomegalovirus exposure and HLA in healthy donors. Measured with immunoSEQ multiplex PCR; TCRdb has only the in-frame clones, and not every one. The data show a few hundred thousand clones, around nine tenths seen once. The sequencing input was PBMCs. All receptors come from a woman younger than 35 in good health and CMV-seronegative. CDR3s include the opening cysteine and the closing phenylalanine or tryptophan. A D gene is named only where the DNA matches it firmly. Clone size is not always given. Where it is, it says once, few, many or a class for expanded clones.

j_call d_call clone_size v_call cdr3_nt cdr3_aa
TRBJ2-7 - few TRBV10-1 TGCGCCAGCAGTGAGGGCAGGGCCTACGAGCAGTACTTC CASSEGRAYEQYF
TRBJ2-1 - - TRBV4-1 TGCGCCAGCAGCGCGACTAGCAATGAGCAGTTCTTC CASSATSNEQFF
TRBJ2-1 - - TRBV11-2 TGTGCCAGCAGCCCGCGCGGCTCCTACAATGAGCAGTTCTTC CASSPRGSYNEQFF
TRBJ2-1 - - TRBV27 TGTGCCAGCAGTCCCCGCGGGGGACAGGTTTACAATGAGCAGTTCTTC CASSPRGGQVYNEQFF
TRBJ1-3 TRBD1 - TRBV5-1 TGCGCCAGCAGCCCCGGACAGGCGAGCTCTGGAAACACCATATATTTT CASSPGQASSGNTIYF
TRBJ2-5 TRBD2 - TRBV11-2 TGTGCCAGCAGCTCGACTAGCGGGTACGAGACCCAGTACTTC CASSSTSGYETQYF
TRBJ2-7 TRBD1 - TRBV10-3 TGTGCCTCGACGACAGGGTCCCACGAGCAGTACTTC CASTTGSHEQYF
TRBJ1-5 - - TRBV19 TGTGCCAGTAGAGGTGCAGGGCTTCAGCCCCAGCATTTT CASRGAGLQPQHF
TRBJ2-7 - medium-sized TRBV6-1 TGTGCCAGCAGGTACTACGAGCAGTACTTC CASRYYEQYF
TRBJ1-5 - - TRBV7-9 TGTGCCAGCAGCTTCTTATTGGGTCGGGGAGATCAGCCCCAGCATTTT CASSFLLGRGDQPQHF
TRBJ2-5 - - TRBV6-5 TGTGCCAGCACAAGGGGTGAGACCCAGTACTTC CASTRGETQYF
TRBJ2-5 TRBD2 - TRBV29-1 TGCAGCGTAGCGGGAGGGCCGGGAGAGACCCAGTACTTC CSVAGGPGETQYF
TRBJ1-2 TRBD1 - TRBV19 TGTGCCAGTAGTATCCTCCCCACAGGGGCAGTGGTTGGCTACACCTTC CASSILPTGAVVGYTF
TRBJ2-2 - - TRBV7-6 TGTGCCAGCAGCTTAGAAGCGGCAGACATTACCACCGGGGAGCTGTTTTTT CASSLEAADITTGELFF
TRBJ2-2 - - TRBV2 TGTGCCAGCATTACGGGTGCGAACACCGGGGAGCTGTTTTTT CASITGANTGELFF
TRBJ2-2 - - TRBV10-1 TGCGCCACCCCACGTGGGGCGCTGAACACCGGGGAGCTGTTTTTT CATPRGALNTGELFF
TRBJ2-3 TRBD1 - TRBV28 TGTGCCAGCAGTTTGATTACGGGACAGGGGGCGACAGATACGCAGTATTTT CASSLITGQGATDTQYF
TRBJ2-2 TRBD2 - TRBV18 TGTGCCAGCCTTAGTTCGAGAGCGGGAGGAAGCACCGGGGAGCTGTTTTTT CASLSSRAGGSTGELFF
TRBJ2-1 TRBD2 - TRBV5-1 TGCGCCAGCAGCTTGTGGCTAGCGGGAGGATCCTACAATGAGCAGTTCTTC CASSLWLAGGSYNEQFF
TRBJ2-1 TRBD2 - TRBV2 TGTGCCAGCTCCGTCGATCTAGCGGGAGTGGGGCCCTACAATGAGCAGTTCTTC CASSVDLAGVGPYNEQFF
TRBJ2-3 TRBD1 - TRBV29-1 TGCAGCGCCGAGCCCCGGGACAGCAGCACAGATACGCAGTATTTT CSAEPRDSSTDTQYF
TRBJ1-1 - - TRBV2 TGTGCCAGCAGTGTCTGGCGGCTCGAGATGAACACTGAAGCTTTCTTT CASSVWRLEMNTEAFF
TRBJ1-5 TRBD1 few TRBV28 TGTGCCAGCAACAGGGGAGGCAATCAGCCCCAGCATTTT CASNRGGNQPQHF
TRBJ1-1 TRBD1 - TRBV29-1 TGCAGCGTCCTGCAACGGGACAGGGGAACTGAAGCTTTCTTT CSVLQRDRGTEAFF
TRBJ2-1 - - TRBV7-7 TGTGCTAGCAGCCCCCTAGCCTACAATGAGCAGTTCTTC CASSPLAYNEQFF
TRBJ1-1 TRBD1 - TRBV19 TGTGCCAGTAGATCGATCCCCGGGACAGTGAACACTGAAGCTTTCTTT CASRSIPGTVNTEAFF
TRBJ2-2 - - TRBV4-1 TGCGCCAGCAGCCAAGAATACCCCCTGACTAGATTCGCGAACACCGGGGAGCTGTTTTTT CASSQEYPLTRFANTGELFF
TRBJ1-4 - - TRBV11-2 TGTGCCAGCAGCCCCGGCGGGGGGGGACATGAAAAACTGTTTTTT CASSPGGGGHEKLFF